The 6 T cell receptor beta chains below were found in one sample sequenced in a study of T cell responses to AZD1222 COVID-19 vaccine. Sequencing was performed with immunoSEQ multiplex PCR; in TCRdb, only in-frame clones are kept and a portion is missing. The sample comprises about 130,000 clones, approximately 89% of which are singletons, and roughly 4% rests with the top ten. The material sequenced was peripheral blood, taken 28 days after the second AZD1222 dose. The origin of the receptors is an adult who received the AZD1222 COVID-19 vaccine.

The rearrangement joins TRBV14 to TRBJ2-7, with a weak D call TRBD2 (7 bases). The CDR3 is 14 amino acids. Germline V lookup: CDR1 SGHDN, CDR2 FVKESK. Trimming cost V 1 base and J 2 bases, with 9 bases left between them. The CDR3 sequence is CASSQVGGPYEQYF. CDR3 DNA sequence: TGTGCCAGCAGCCAAGTGGGGGGGCCCTACGAGCAGTACTTC.

CDR3 amino acids: CASSLGQGARGNTEAFF. The CDR3 DNA is TGCGCCAGCAGCTTGGGACAGGGGGCAAGAGGGAACACTGAAGCTTTCTTT. V and J are TRBV5-1 and TRBJ1-1; TRBD1 matches at 10 bases. CDR1 and CDR2 (germline): SGHRS, YFSETQ. This CDR3 spans 17 amino acids. Trimming cost V 0 bases and J 1 base; bases outside gene matches: 6.

A few counts support this clone. V and J are TRBV5-4 and TRBJ2-7; D uncertain. Germline values: CDR1 SGHNT, CDR2 YYREEE (reference sequence). There are 13 residues in the CDR3. Trimming took off 0 bases at V and 0 bases at J, with 4 bases between the two ends. The CDR3 loop reads CASSLVGSYEQYF. Written as DNA, the CDR3 is TGTGCCAGCAGCTTGGTTGGCTCCTACGAGCAGTACTTC.

The chain has TRBV12-5 and TRBJ1-2; D might be TRBD1 (5 bases). Trimming shortened V by 1 base and J by 2 bases, and 8 bases separated the two germline ends. Germline V CDR1 and CDR2: LGHNT, FRNRAP. CDR3 length: 14 amino acids. The CDR3 loop reads CASGLAQGNYGYTF. The CDR3 nucleotides are TGTGCTAGTGGTTTGGCTCAGGGCAACTATGGCTACACCTTC.

The chain has TRBV4-1 and TRBJ2-2, with a weak D call TRBD2 (6 bases). CDR1 is MGHRA and CDR2 is YSYEKL in the germline V gene. The CDR3 is 16 residues long. Trimming shortened V by 4 bases and J by 4 bases, and 16 bases separated the two germline ends. This CDR3 is CASSPPGTVTTGELFF. The CDR3 bases are TGCGCCAGCAGCCCCCCCGGGACTGTAACCACCGGGGAGCTGTTTTTT.

CDR3 sequence (DNA): TGTGCCAGCAGCCCTACCGGGGGTAGGGGGGGGAGCGGGGAGCTGTTTTTT. Residues: CASSPTGGRGGSGELFF. The chain employs TRBV6-2 or TRBV6-3 and TRBJ2-2; TRBD2 might be the D (7 bases). Germline CDR1 is MNHEY and CDR2 is SVGEGT. The CDR3 has 17 amino acids. Trimming took 6 bases from V and 7 from J, leaving 24 bases between them.